This TCR beta chain was recorded in a study of sequential checkpoint blockade in melanoma. This CDR3 is built from 16 residues. The ends lost 5 bases at V and 1 base at J; junction bases unmatched: 11. Germline CDR1 MNHGY, CDR2 SAAAGT. This clone was detected ten times or more. This sample's treatment: randomized to nivolumab then ipilimumab (arm A) or the reverse (arm B). TCRdb keeps only in-frame clones here, not all; method: immunoSEQ multiplex PCR. The profile shows 2,600 or so clones, roughly 21% of them singletons. The rearrangement joins TRBV6-8 to TRBJ2-7, with TRBD1 matching 7 bases. The receptor comes from a human donor with melanoma. The input for sequencing was tumor tissue (inferred from file names), taken from a patient given nivolumab and ipilimumab in sequence. CDR3 residues: CASSPRDRARSYEQYF. The CDR3 nucleotides are TGTGCCAGCAGTCCCAGAGACAGGGCCAGGTCCTACGAGCAGTACTTC.